The 22 T cell receptor beta chains below all came from one sample that was sequenced in a study of blood T cell repertoires in COVID-19. Some clones are missing from TCRdb's copy, which holds only in-frame ones; the method was immunoSEQ multiplex PCR. The data show almost 200,000 clones, 70% to 80% seen once. Sequencing was done on a sample of peripheral blood. The receptor set was obtained from a woman aged 40 to 50 with COVID-19, enrolled during active disease.

The CDR3 DNA reads as TGTGCCAGCACCAGGGCTAGCGAGGACGGGGAGCTGTTTTTT. This encodes CASTRASEDGELFF. The J gene is TRBJ2-2, the V gene TRBV7-2; a weak D match, TRBD2 (6 bases). Germline V gives CDR1 SGHTA, CDR2 FQGNSA. The CDR3 has 14 amino acids. V lost 7 bases to trimming and J lost 7 bases, with 16 bases between them.

The V and J genes are TRBV30 and TRBJ1-4; D gene uncertain. The CDR3 is 15 amino acids. The germline CDR1 and CDR2 sequences are GTSNPN and SVGIG (reference sequence). The V end was cut by 3 bases, the J end by 5 bases, with 16 bases between. In nucleotides, the CDR3 is TGTGCCTGGAGCCCCGGAGCGGGGTCAAATGAAAAACTGTTTTTT. This sequence encodes CAWSPGAGSNEKLFF.

V and J are TRBV21-1 and TRBJ2-7; TRBD2 is taken as the D call from the table, unchecked against the DNA. TRBV21-1 is a pseudogene locus. This CDR3 is 11 amino acids long. CDR3 nucleotide sequence: TGTGCCAGCAGCAAAGACTGCGAGCAGTACTTC. This sequence encodes CASSKDCEQYF.

This clone occurred a few times. The chain links TRBV19 to TRBJ1-1; possible D gene TRBD1, 6 bases. The CDR3 loop spans 12 amino acids. V was clipped by 10 bases and J by 11 bases, with 20 bases between them. The germline V gene encodes CDR1 LNHDA and CDR2 SQIVND (reference sequence). CDR3 residues: CATTIRDKNAFF. CDR3 nucleotide sequence: TGTGCCACCACAATCCGGGACAAGAATGCTTTCTTT.

The chain couples TRBV5-1 to TRBJ2-1; 10 positions agree with TRBD1. Germline V lookup: CDR1 SGHRS, CDR2 YFSETQ. The CDR3 is made up of 18 amino acids. The J segment lost 4 bases and the V segment lost 5 bases, leaving 15 bases of the junction unmatched. The CDR3 sequence is CASRSVPGQGMGYNEQFF. CDR3 DNA sequence: TGCGCCAGCAGATCTGTCCCGGGACAGGGGATGGGGTACAATGAGCAGTTCTTC.

A word on this clone: Different DNA sequences within this sample yield the same CDR3. The chain has TRBV7-3 and TRBJ2-7; 9 bases agree with TRBD1. J was trimmed by 6 bases and V by 5 bases; bases with no gene match: 8. Germline loops: CDR1 SGHTA, CDR2 FQGTGA. The CDR3 is 14 residues long. Here the CDR3 DNA reads TGTGCCAGCAGCCCCGGGACAGGGTCGGGCGAGCAGTACTTC. Its protein is CASSPGTGSGEQYF. The complete variable domain, with remaining parts taken from reference TRBV7-3 and TRBJ2-7, reads GAGVSQTPSNKVTEKGKYVELRCDPISGHTALYWYRQSLGQGPEFLIYFQGTGAADDSGLPNDRFFAVRPEGSVSTLKIQRTERGDSAVYLCASSPGTGSGEQYFGPGTRLTVT.

The rearrangement joins TRBV11-3 to TRBJ2-1, with 13 bases that match TRBD2. The ends lost 4 bases at V and 3 bases at J; junction bases unmatched: 6. CDR1 is SGHNT and CDR2 is YENEEA in the germline V gene. The CDR3 is made up of 17 amino acids. CDR3 loop: CASSSSTSGGLYNEQFF. CDR3 coding DNA: TGTGCCAGCAGCTCCTCGACTAGCGGGGGGCTCTACAATGAGCAGTTCTTC. The whole variable domain, filled in from reference TRBV11-3 and TRBJ2-1, reads EAGVVQSPRYKIIEKKQPVAFWCNPISGHNTLYWYLQNLGQGPELLIRYENEEAVDDSQLPKDRFSAERLKGVDSTLKIQPAELGDSAVYLCASSSSTSGGLYNEQFFGPGTRLTVL.

In its sample, this clone was seen a few times. This chain links TRBV7-9 with TRBJ2-7; a weak D match, TRBD2 (5 bases). Trimming took 5 bases from V and 3 from J, leaving 8 bases between them. Germline CDR1 and CDR2: SEHNR and FQNEAQ (reference sequence). CDR3 length equals 12 residues. As DNA, the CDR3 is TGTGCCAGCAGCACCGAGGGCTACGAGCAGTACTTC. It encodes CASSTEGYEQYF. Full variable domain (missing parts from reference TRBV7-9 and TRBJ2-7): DTGVSQNPRHKITKRGQNVTFRCDPISEHNRLYWYRQTLGQGPEFLTYFQNEAQLEKSRLLSDRFSAERPKGSFSTLEIQRTEQGDSAMYLCASSTEGYEQYFGPGTRLTVT.

For the CDR3, the DNA is TGTGCCAGTAGTATAGGGACACCCGGAAACACCATATATTTT. This gives the protein CASSIGTPGNTIYF. This sequence joins TRBV19 and TRBJ1-3; tentative D call: TRBD1 (5 bases). The CDR3 runs 14 residues. Between the trimmed V and J ends, which lost 1 base and 4 bases, there was a span of 8 bases. Germline V gives CDR1 LNHDA, CDR2 SQIVND (reference sequence).

The chain carries TRBV29-1 and TRBJ2-5; 8 bases are shared with TRBD1. V lost 4 bases to trimming and J lost 5 bases; unmatched junction nucleotides: 6. The CDR3 runs to 13 residues. CDR1 and CDR2 from the germline V gene are SQVTM and ANQGSEA. This chain's CDR3 is CSVGTGPGETQYF. CDR3 nucleotide sequence: TGCAGCGTTGGGACAGGGCCCGGGGAGACCCAGTACTTC.

The genes are TRBV4-1 and TRBJ2-1; no clear D. V was cut by 1 base and J by 8 bases, with 9 bases left in between. The CDR3 runs 13 residues. The germline gives CDR1 MGHRA, CDR2 YSYEKL. In nucleotides, the CDR3 is TGCGCCAGCAGCCAAGGGTACTTCGATGAGCAGTTCTTC. Protein product: CASSQGYFDEQFF.

The rearrangement joins TRBV7-2 to TRBJ2-7; D is possibly TRBD1 (6 bases). V lost 3 bases and J 4 bases, leaving 16 bases between the germline ends. The V gene's germline CDR1 is SGHTA and CDR2 FQGNSA. CDR3 size: 15 residues. CDR3 residues: CASSFRDNNFYEQYF. Written as DNA, the CDR3 is TGTGCCAGCAGCTTCCGGGACAACAACTTTTACGAGCAGTACTTC.

The chain links TRBV25-1 to TRBJ1-5, with D perhaps matching TRBD1 (5 bases). This CDR3 comprises 14 residues. The V and J ends lost 2 bases and 7 bases respectively, with 12 bases between them. CDR1 and CDR2 from the germline V gene are MGHDK and SYGVNS. In nucleotides, the CDR3 is TGTGCCAGCAGTGAACCGGGGGAGAGGCAGCCCCAGCATTTT. It is translated as CASSEPGERQPQHF.

The chain recombines TRBV7-2 with TRBJ2-1, with D unresolved. Deletions cut 0 bases from V and 6 bases from J, with 3 bases between. This CDR3 comprises 12 residues. Germline V gives CDR1 SGHTA, CDR2 FQGNSA. CDR3 sequence reads: CASSLALNEQFF. Here the CDR3 DNA reads TGTGCCAGCAGCTTAGCCCTCAATGAGCAGTTCTTC.

The chain links TRBV7-3 to TRBJ2-4, with D maybe TRBD2 (6 bases). V lost 3 bases, J lost 4 bases, and 7 bases lay in between. The V gene's germline CDR1 is SGHTA and CDR2 FQGTGA. CDR3 length: 13 amino acids. In DNA form, the CDR3 reads TGTGCCAGCAGCTTGGAGGGGAAAAACATTCAGTACTTC. Encoded protein: CASSLEGKNIQYF.

This clone was observed a few times. This rearrangement joins TRBV30 to TRBJ2-7; D remains unclear. The CDR3 has 13 residues. V lost 1 base, J lost 2 bases, and 9 bases lay in between. The germline V gene has CDR1 GTSNPN and CDR2 SVGIG (reference sequence). The CDR3 region has the DNA TGTGCCTGGAGTGCCCCCGCGGCCTACGAGCAGTACTTC. Protein sequence: CAWSAPAAYEQYF.

The chain employs TRBV6-5 and TRBJ2-5; 9 bases are shared with TRBD1. Germline V CDR1 and CDR2: MNHEY, SVGAGI. Germline trimming cut 6 bases from V and 4 bases from J; bases unmatched to any gene: 6. The CDR3 contains 14 residues. For the CDR3, the DNA is TGTGCCAGCAGGGGACAGGGATGGGCAGAGACCCAGTACTTC. Amino acid sequence: CASRGQGWAETQYF.

V usage is TRBV14 and J usage is TRBJ1-4, with 7 bases fitting TRBD1. Germline V gene data show CDR1 as SGHDN and CDR2 as FVKESK. This CDR3 has 15 amino acids. V was clipped by 8 bases and J by 5 bases; unmatched bases: 11. The CDR3 coding sequence is TGTGCCAGCGGGGACAGACCCGCGCCAAATGAAAAACTGTTTTTT. Translation gives CASGDRPAPNEKLFF.

The V and J genes are TRBV10-3 and TRBJ2-1; 7 positions agree with TRBD2. Per germline, CDR1 ENHRY and CDR2 SYGVKD. The ends lost 6 bases at V and 6 bases at J; junction bases unmatched: 17. The CDR3 runs to 17 residues. The CDR3 here is CAIRTGRGGYGGNEQFF. In DNA, the CDR3 is TGTGCCATCAGAACTGGACGCGGGGGTTACGGGGGCAATGAGCAGTTCTTC.

V is TRBV5-4 and J is TRBJ1-6; TRBD1 is a possible D gene (5 bases). CDR3 length equals 15 residues. The germline V gene encodes CDR1 SGHNT and CDR2 YYREEE (reference sequence). V lost 0 bases, J lost 4 bases, and 8 bases lay in between. This CDR3 reads CASSLASGYNSPLHF. The CDR3 DNA reads as TGTGCCAGCAGCTTGGCCTCAGGGTATAATTCACCCCTCCACTTT. Based on the CDR3 plus reference TRBV5-4 and TRBJ1-6, the full variable domain is ETGVTQSPTHLIKTRGQQVTLRCSSQSGHNTVSWYQQALGQGPQFIFQYYREEENGRGNFPPRFSGLQFPNYSSELNVNALELDDSALYLCASSLASGYNSPLHFGNGTRLTVT.

The rearrangement uses TRBV7-9 and TRBJ1-6, with D tentatively TRBD1 (6 bases). The V end lost 2 bases, the J end lost 12 bases, and 11 bases lay between the germline ends. Germline V gives CDR1 SEHNR, CDR2 FQNEAQ (reference sequence). The CDR3 is 13 residues long. CDR3 region: CASSLQGPEPLHF. The CDR3, as DNA: TGTGCCAGCAGCTTACAGGGGCCTGAACCCCTCCACTTT.

The chain joins TRBV6-6 to TRBJ2-1, with TRBD2 as a possible D gene (6 bases). The CDR3 is made up of 15 amino acids. Germline V gene lookup returns CDR1 MNHNY and CDR2 SVGAGI (reference sequence). V lost 6 bases to trimming and J lost 2 bases, with 14 bases between them. CDR3: CASSLAEGPYNEQFF. Written as DNA, the CDR3 is TGTGCCAGCAGCTTAGCGGAGGGACCCTACAATGAGCAGTTCTTC.